These 27 T cell receptor beta chains share one sample of origin, sequenced in a study of blood T cell repertoires in COVID-19 (dated by TCRdb to 2019 to 2021). Library generation was performed with the immunoSEQ multiplex PCR assay. This immuneACCESS table, as held by TCRdb, lists in-frame sequences with V and J called but not all clones. Of the missing ones, under half trace to an unresolved V gene in checked studies; the others have no known cause. This sample holds around 160,000 clones; 75% to 85% were observed only once. The leading ten clones occupy approximately 11% of the sample. The sample comprised peripheral blood. All receptors derive from a human donor in a cohort sampled during active COVID-19.

This chain uses TRBV6-2 or TRBV6-3 with TRBJ1-2; TRBD1 is a possible D gene (6 bases). Trimming cost V 6 bases and J 5 bases, with 16 bases left between them. The CDR3 loop spans 14 amino acids. Germline-derived CDR1 and CDR2 are MNHEY and SVGEGT. CDR3 amino acids: CASSPGVPRYGYTF. DNA for the CDR3: TGTGCCAGCAGCCCAGGGGTTCCACGATATGGCTACACCTTC.

This chain links TRBV7-3 with TRBJ2-5, with D hard to call. The ends were cut back, 5 bases at V and 4 bases at J, with 11 bases in the middle. The CDR3 is made up of 13 amino acids. CDR1 SGHTA and CDR2 FQGTGA come from the germline V gene. The CDR3 protein is CASSPSIGETQYF. The CDR3 bases are TGTGCCAGCAGCCCAAGTATCGGAGAGACCCAGTACTTC.

The rearrangement uses TRBV21-1 and TRBJ2-5; the table assigns TRBD2, which was not confirmed against the DNA. TRBV21-1 is described as a pseudogene. This CDR3 spans 18 amino acids. CDR3 DNA: TGTGCCAGCAGCAAAGTTGATAGCGGGGGCGCGATGGATGAGACCCAGTACTTC. Protein: CASSKVDSGGAMDETQYF.

The chain combines TRBV7-9 with TRBJ2-7; TRBD1 matches 8 bases. V was pared by 2 bases and J by 7 bases, with 4 bases of the junction left unmatched. Germline lookup yields CDR1 SEHNR and CDR2 FQNEAQ (reference sequence). There are 13 residues in the CDR3. In DNA, the CDR3 is TGTGCCAGCAGCTTACAGGGGGCGCCTGAGCAGTACTTC. Its translation: CASSLQGAPEQYF.

Comments on this clone: Other DNA sequences from this sample encode an identical CDR3 as well. The rearrangement uses TRBV7-2 and TRBJ2-2; no clear D. The V and J ends lost 5 bases and 1 base respectively, with 5 bases between them. The CDR3 length is 13 residues. The germline V gene encodes CDR1 SGHTA and CDR2 FQGNSA. CDR3 sequence reads: CASSPLNTGELFF. Here the CDR3 DNA reads TGTGCCAGCAGCCCGTTGAACACCGGGGAGCTGTTTTTT.

The CDR3 DNA reads as TGTGCCAGCCGCCGGGACATCTCCTACGAGCAGTACTTC. Translated: CASRRDISYEQYF. This chain links TRBV27 with TRBJ2-7; perhaps TRBD1 as D (6 bases). Trimming pared 8 bases from V and 0 bases from J, leaving 11 bases between. Looked up from germline, CDR1 is MNHEY and CDR2 is SMNVEV (reference sequence). CDR3 length: 13 residues.

The rearrangement joins TRBV2 to TRBJ1-4; D is uncertain. The V end lost 2 bases, the J end lost 3 bases, and 7 bases lay between the germline ends. The germline V gene encodes CDR1 SNHLY and CDR2 FYNNEI. The CDR3 consists of 14 residues. The CDR3 DNA sequence: TGTGCCAGCAGTGAAATAGCGGCTAATGAAAAACTGTTTTTT. Translating it yields CASSEIAANEKLFF.

This clone was picked up a small number of times. The V and J genes are TRBV2 and TRBJ1-1; TRBD1 matches at 7 bases. The germline V gene has CDR1 SNHLY and CDR2 FYNNEI. The CDR3 runs 15 residues. V was clipped by 4 bases and J by 4 bases; unmatched bases: 9. CDR3 nucleotide sequence: TGTGCCAGCAGTGCCTCGACAGGGCGTCCCACTGAAGCTTTCTTT. Residues: CASSASTGRPTEAFF. Looking up the rest from reference TRBV2 and TRBJ1-1 gives the full variable domain: EPEVTQTPSHQVTQMGQEVILRCVPISNHLYFYWYRQILGQKVEFLVSFYNNEISEKSEIFDDQFSVERPDGSNFTLKIRSTKLEDSAMYFCASSASTGRPTEAFFGQGTRLTVV.

The gene calls are TRBV18 and TRBJ2-7; 9 positions match TRBD1. V was clipped by 6 bases and J by 6 bases; unmatched bases: 6. The germline CDR1 and CDR2 sequences are KGHSH and LQKENI. This CDR3 has 13 amino acids. CDR3 in amino acids: CASSSGTGFEQYF. The DNA of the CDR3 is TGTGCCAGCTCTTCCGGGACAGGGTTCGAGCAGTACTTC.

The rearrangement links TRBV6-4 to TRBJ2-2; 10 bases line up with TRBD1. Germline V CDR1 and CDR2: MRHNA, SNTAGT. The CDR3 loop spans 14 amino acids. V lost 4 bases and J lost 5; bases outside the gene matches: 1. The CDR3 spells CASSADRGTGELFF. CDR3 nucleotide sequence: TGTGCCAGCAGTGCGGACAGGGGGACCGGGGAGCTGTTTTTT.

The chain carries TRBV5-1 and TRBJ1-2, with TRBD1 matching 12 bases. The trim removed 3 bases at V and 2 bases at J, leaving 14 bases unmatched. CDR1 is SGHRS and CDR2 is YFSETQ in the germline V gene. The CDR3 is 19 residues long. The CDR3 DNA sequence: TGCGCCAGCAGCTCCGGGACAGGGGGCTCACGATTTAAAAACTATGGCTACACCTTC. Amino acid sequence: CASSSGTGGSRFKNYGYTF. The full variable domain, its missing parts supplied by reference TRBV5-1 and TRBJ1-2, is KAGVTQTPRYLIKTRGQQVTLSCSPISGHRSVSWYQQTPGQGLQFLFEYFSETQRNKGNFPGRFSGRQFSNSRSEMNVSTLELGDSALYLCASSSGTGGSRFKNYGYTFGSGTRLTVV.

V gene TRBV10-1 combines with J gene TRBJ2-7; 9 bases align to TRBD1. The CDR3 has 14 residues. With V trimmed by 6 bases and J by 6 bases, 9 bases remained unmatched. CDR1 WNHNN and CDR2 SYGVQD come from the germline V gene (reference sequence). The CDR3 loop reads CASSWDRASPEQYF. DNA of the CDR3: TGCGCCAGCAGCTGGGACAGGGCCAGCCCCGAGCAGTACTTC.

The chain couples TRBV20-1 to TRBJ2-1, with 9 bases matching TRBD2. The V and J ends lost 3 bases and 8 bases, in that order; junction bases with no gene match: 11. The length of the CDR3 is 15 residues. Germline-derived CDR1 and CDR2 are DFQATT and SNEGSKA (reference sequence). In DNA, the CDR3 is TGCAGTGCTAGTGCGGGCGGGGGGGCCGGTTATGAGCAGTTCTTC. The encoded protein is CSASAGGGAGYEQFF.

The chain couples TRBV30 to TRBJ2-5; TRBD2 matches at 7 bases. The ends lost 7 bases at V and 7 bases at J; junction bases unmatched: 12. CDR3 length: 13 amino acids. Germline CDR1 reads GTSNPN; CDR2 reads SVGIG (reference sequence). CDR3: CASRSGGPGTQYF. CDR3 coding DNA: TGTGCCTCTAGGTCGGGGGGTCCGGGGACCCAGTACTTC. The full variable domain, completed using reference TRBV30 and TRBJ2-5, is SQTIHQWPATLVQPVGSPLSLECTVEGTSNPNLYWYRQAAGRGLQLLFYSVGIGQISSEVPQNLSASRPQDRQFILSSKKLLLSDSGFYLCASRSGGPGTQYFGPGTRLLVL.

The chain has TRBV13 and TRBJ2-7; 8 bases are a match to TRBD2. Germline CDR1 is PRHDT and CDR2 is FYEKMQ (reference sequence). The J segment lost 0 bases and the V segment lost 2 bases, leaving 3 bases of the junction unmatched. The CDR3 has 15 amino acids. The CDR3 DNA is TGTGCCAGCAGCTTAAGACTAGCGAACTCCTACGAGCAGTACTTC. Residues: CASSLRLANSYEQYF. Full variable domain (rest looked up from reference TRBV13 and TRBJ2-7): AAGVIQSPRHLIKEKRETATLKCYPIPRHDTVYWYQQGPGQDPQFLISFYEKMQSDKGSIPDRFSAQQFSDYHSELNMSSLELGDSALYFCASSLRLANSYEQYFGPGTRLTVT.

This clone has a single count. The CDR3 DNA sequence: TGCGCCAGCAGCTTACCCGGGACTAGCGGGATGGACGAGCAGTACTTC. This encodes CASSLPGTSGMDEQYF. This chain uses TRBV5-1 with TRBJ2-7; 13 positions agree with TRBD2. After removal of 2 bases from V and 5 bases from J, the junction contained 7 bases not matched to a gene. CDR1 is SGHRS and CDR2 is YFSETQ in the germline V gene. This CDR3 is built from 16 residues.

The sample holds one count of this clone. The gene calls are TRBV7-9 and TRBJ2-2; no clear D. Trimming left V 3 bases short and J 0 bases short, with 5 bases between. Germline CDR1 SEHNR, CDR2 FQNEAQ (reference sequence). The CDR3 consists of 14 residues. CDR3 sequence (DNA): TGTGCCAGCAGCTTCTATGCGAACACCGGGGAGCTGTTTTTT. Its protein product is CASSFYANTGELFF.

V is TRBV18 and J is TRBJ2-2; 8 positions agree with TRBD1. V dropped 0 bases and J dropped 3; count of bases not matched to a gene: 9. The CDR3 has 18 amino acids. Germline V gene data show CDR1 as KGHSH and CDR2 as LQKENI. The CDR3 DNA reads as TGTGCCAGCTCACCACCTCTCCGGGACAGGAGGTACACCGGGGAGCTGTTTTTT. Protein product: CASSPPLRDRRYTGELFF.

The chain carries TRBV29-1 and TRBJ1-1; D is unresolved. This CDR3 contains 11 residues. The germline V gene encodes CDR1 SQVTM and CDR2 ANQGSEA. Trimming removed 4 bases at V and 1 base at J, with 4 bases between. The CDR3 here is CSVVANTEAFF. CDR3 sequence (DNA): TGCAGCGTTGTAGCGAACACTGAAGCTTTCTTT. Looking up the rest from reference TRBV29-1 and TRBJ1-1 gives the full variable domain: SAVISQKPSRDICQRGTSLTIQCQVDSQVTMMFWYRQQPGQSLTLIATANQGSEATYESGFVIDKFPISRPNLTFSTLTVSNMSPEDSSIYLCSVVANTEAFFGQGTRLTVV.

The chain couples TRBV28 to TRBJ1-2, with 7 bases matching TRBD1. CDR1 MDHEN and CDR2 SYDVKM come from the germline V gene. After removal of 10 bases from V and 5 bases from J, the junction contained 7 bases not matched to a gene. CDR3 length equals 12 residues. CDR3 sequence (DNA): TGTGCCACCGACGGGACAGAGTATGGCTACACCTTC. This encodes CATDGTEYGYTF.

The gene calls are TRBV5-6 and TRBJ2-7, with 9 nucleotides matching TRBD1. Germline CDR1 reads SGHDT; CDR2 reads YYEEEE. The CDR3 has 16 residues. V trimming: 4 bases; J trimming: 3 bases; junction bases outside the gene matches: 11. CDR3 region: CASSLTGGPSIYEQYF. CDR3 bases: TGTGCCAGCAGCCTAACAGGGGGCCCGTCTATCTACGAGCAGTACTTC.

The V gene is TRBV30, the J gene TRBJ2-3; tentatively, D is TRBD2 (6 bases). This CDR3 is built from 13 residues. Germline V lookup: CDR1 GTSNPN, CDR2 SVGIG (reference sequence). V lost 8 bases, J lost 0 bases, and 12 bases lay in between. For the CDR3, the DNA is TGTGCCCGGGGGACTCAAAGCACAGATACGCAGTATTTT. Amino acid sequence: CARGTQSTDTQYF.

The V call is TRBV6-6, the J call TRBJ1-2, with a tentative D call TRBD1 (6 bases). The V end lost 0 bases, the J end lost 5 bases, and 10 bases lay between the germline ends. This CDR3 is 14 amino acids long. CDR1 and CDR2 (germline): MNHNY, SVGAGI (reference sequence). The CDR3 loop is CASSYSDSYYGYTF. DNA of the CDR3: TGTGCCAGCAGTTACTCGGACAGCTATTATGGCTACACCTTC.

The V gene is TRBV3-1 (or the pseudogene TRBV3-2), the J gene TRBJ1-2; possible D gene TRBD1, 6 bases. CDR3 length equals 17 residues. V lost 6 bases and J 8 bases, leaving 28 bases between the germline ends. CDR1 and CDR2 (germline): LGHDT, YNNKEL (reference sequence). The CDR3 sequence: CASSQPPDSPFLEGYTF. The CDR3 bases are TGTGCCAGCAGTCAACCCCCGGACAGTCCCTTTTTAGAGGGCTACACCTTC.

The chain combines TRBV7-2 with TRBJ2-5; tentatively, D is TRBD2 (6 bases). Germline V lookup: CDR1 SGHTA, CDR2 FQGNSA. The CDR3 sequence is 15 residues long. Trimming left V 5 bases short and J 4 bases short, with 17 bases between. The CDR3 region has the DNA TGTGCCAGCAGCAAGAGGGGTAGCGGAAGAGAGACCCAGTACTTC. Amino acids: CASSKRGSGRETQYF.

This clone has a handful of counts. V is TRBV27 and J is TRBJ1-2, with 8 bases aligning to TRBD1. V was clipped by 5 bases and J by 4 bases; unmatched bases: 12. CDR3 size: 16 residues. Germline V CDR1 and CDR2: MNHEY, SMNVEV (reference sequence). In DNA, the CDR3 is TGTGCCAGCAGTATCCTGATGGGACAGGCGCGCTATGGCTACACCTTC. Translated, it gives CASSILMGQARYGYTF.

This chain joins TRBV6-5 and TRBJ1-1, with D unresolved. The germline gives CDR1 MNHEY, CDR2 SVGAGI. The CDR3 runs 13 residues. The V end lost 0 bases, the J end lost 4 bases, and 6 bases lay between the germline ends. As DNA, the CDR3 is TGTGCCAGCAGTTACTCTTACGGCACTGAAGCTTTCTTT. This codes for CASSYSYGTEAFF.